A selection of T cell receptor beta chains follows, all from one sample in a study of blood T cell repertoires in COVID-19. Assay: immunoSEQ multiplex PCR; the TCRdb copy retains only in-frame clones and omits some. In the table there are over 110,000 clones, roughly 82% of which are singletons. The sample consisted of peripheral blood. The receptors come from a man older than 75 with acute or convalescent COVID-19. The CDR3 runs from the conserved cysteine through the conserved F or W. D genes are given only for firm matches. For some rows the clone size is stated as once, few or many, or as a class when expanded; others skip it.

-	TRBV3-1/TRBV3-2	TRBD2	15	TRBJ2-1	TGTGCCAGCAGCCAAGGCGGGGGGGGGTACAATGAGCAGTTCTTC	CASSQGGGGYNEQFF
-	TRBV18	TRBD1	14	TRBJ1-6	TGTGCCAGCTCACCAGGACAGGGTAATTCACCCCTCCACTTT	CASSPGQGNSPLHF
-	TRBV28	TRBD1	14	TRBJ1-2	TGTGCCAGCAGGACCACAGGGACAGTCGACGGCTACACCTTC	CASRTTGTVDGYTF
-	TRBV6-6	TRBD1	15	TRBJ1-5	TGTGCCAGCAGCCTCACGACAGGGGGCTGGCAGCCCCAGCATTTT	CASSLTTGGWQPQHF
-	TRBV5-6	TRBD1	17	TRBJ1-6	TGTGCCAGCAGCCTCAAGGACAGGAACGCCTATAATTCACCCCTCCACTTT	CASSLKDRNAYNSPLHF
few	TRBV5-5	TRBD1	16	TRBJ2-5	TGTGCCAGCACCAGATCCCCGGGACAGGGACAAGAGACCCAGTACTTC	CASTRSPGQGQETQYF
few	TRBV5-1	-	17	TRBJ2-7	TGCGCCAGCAGCCCGGGGGACGGATCCCTTTGGACCTACGAGCAGTACTTC	CASSPGDGSLWTYEQYF
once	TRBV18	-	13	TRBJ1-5	TGTGCCAGCTCACCGGAGAAAGATCAGCCCCAGCATTTT	CASSPEKDQPQHF
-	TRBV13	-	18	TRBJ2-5	TGTGCCAGCAGCTTATTGACTCCCCGAGGCGGGGTCCCAATGGCCCAGTACTTC	CASSLLTPRGGVPMAQYF
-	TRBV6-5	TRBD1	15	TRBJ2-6	TGTGCCAGCAGCCGACAGGGGTACGGGGCCAACGTCCTGACTTTC	CASSRQGYGANVLTF
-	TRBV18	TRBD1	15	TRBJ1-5	TGTGCCAGCTCCCCGGGACAGGGAGCGGATCAGCCCCAGCATTTT	CASSPGQGADQPQHF
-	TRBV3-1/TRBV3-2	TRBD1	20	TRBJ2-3	TGTGCCAGCAGCAGGGTTGTTACGAACAGGGGACGTTTTCTCACAGATACGCAGTATTTT	CASSRVVTNRGRFLTDTQYF
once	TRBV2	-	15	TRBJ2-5	TGTGCCAGCACCCCCCGGGGGGCCTACCGGGAGACCCAGTACTTC	CASTPRGAYRETQYF
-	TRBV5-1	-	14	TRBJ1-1	TGCGCCAGCAGCTCCCAGGGCCATAACACTGAAGCTTTCTTT	CASSSQGHNTEAFF
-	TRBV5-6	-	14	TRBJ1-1	TGTGCCACCCAAATTGGGCCCGTGAACACTGAAGCTTTCTTT	CATQIGPVNTEAFF
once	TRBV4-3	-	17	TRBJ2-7	TGCGCCAGCAGCCCGTCTAGGCGGGTCTCGGGATTCTACGAGCAGTACTTC	CASSPSRRVSGFYEQYF
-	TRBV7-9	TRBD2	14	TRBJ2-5	TGTGCCAGCAGCCCAGGGACTAGCCAAGAGACCCAGTACTTC	CASSPGTSQETQYF
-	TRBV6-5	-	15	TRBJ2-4	TGTGCCAGCAGAGACAGTATACTAGCCAAAAACATTCAGTACTTC	CASRDSILAKNIQYF